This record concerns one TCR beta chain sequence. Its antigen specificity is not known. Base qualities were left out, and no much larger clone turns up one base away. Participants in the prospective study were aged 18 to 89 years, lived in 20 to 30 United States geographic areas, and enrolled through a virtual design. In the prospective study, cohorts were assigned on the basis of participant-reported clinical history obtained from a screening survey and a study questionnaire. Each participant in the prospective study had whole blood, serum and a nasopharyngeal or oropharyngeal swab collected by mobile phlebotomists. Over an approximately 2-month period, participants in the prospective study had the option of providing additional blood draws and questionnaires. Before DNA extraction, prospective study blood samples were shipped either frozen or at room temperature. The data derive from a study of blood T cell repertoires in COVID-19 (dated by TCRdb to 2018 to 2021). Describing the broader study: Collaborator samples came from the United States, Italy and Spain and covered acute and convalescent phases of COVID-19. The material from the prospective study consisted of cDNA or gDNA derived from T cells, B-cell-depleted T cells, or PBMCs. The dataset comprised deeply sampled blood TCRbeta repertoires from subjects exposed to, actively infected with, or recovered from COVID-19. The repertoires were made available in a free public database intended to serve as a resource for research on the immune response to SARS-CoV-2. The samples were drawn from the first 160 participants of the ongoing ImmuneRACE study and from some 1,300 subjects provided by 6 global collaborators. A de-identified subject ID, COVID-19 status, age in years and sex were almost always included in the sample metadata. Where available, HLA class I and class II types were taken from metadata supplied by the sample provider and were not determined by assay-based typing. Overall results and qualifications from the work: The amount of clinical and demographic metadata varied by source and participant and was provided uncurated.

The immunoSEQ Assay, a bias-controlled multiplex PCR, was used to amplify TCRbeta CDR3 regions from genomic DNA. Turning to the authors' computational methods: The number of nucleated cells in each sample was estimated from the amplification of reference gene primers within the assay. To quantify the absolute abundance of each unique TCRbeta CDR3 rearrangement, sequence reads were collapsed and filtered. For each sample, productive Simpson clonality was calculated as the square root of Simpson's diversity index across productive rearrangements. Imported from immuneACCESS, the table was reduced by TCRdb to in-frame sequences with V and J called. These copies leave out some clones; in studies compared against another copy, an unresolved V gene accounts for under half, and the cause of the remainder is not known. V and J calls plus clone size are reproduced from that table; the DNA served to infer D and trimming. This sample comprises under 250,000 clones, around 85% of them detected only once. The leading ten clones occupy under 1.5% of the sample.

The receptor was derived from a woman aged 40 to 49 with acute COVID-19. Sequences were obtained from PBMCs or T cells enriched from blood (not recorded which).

The base sequence is TGTGCCAGCTCTTCGACTAGCGGGAGGGCCGACGAGCAGTACTTC. It codes for CASSSTSGRADEQYF. The chain links TRBV18 with TRBJ2-7; the central 14 bases match TRBD2. CDR1 KGHSH and CDR2 LQKENI are derived from the germline V gene. Spanning cysteine to phenylalanine, the CDR3 consists of 15 amino acids. The read is trimmed to its CDR3 DNA, 45 bases read in frame from base 1. The V end gives up 6 bases and the J end 5 bases, leaving 6 bases in the junction not matched to a gene.